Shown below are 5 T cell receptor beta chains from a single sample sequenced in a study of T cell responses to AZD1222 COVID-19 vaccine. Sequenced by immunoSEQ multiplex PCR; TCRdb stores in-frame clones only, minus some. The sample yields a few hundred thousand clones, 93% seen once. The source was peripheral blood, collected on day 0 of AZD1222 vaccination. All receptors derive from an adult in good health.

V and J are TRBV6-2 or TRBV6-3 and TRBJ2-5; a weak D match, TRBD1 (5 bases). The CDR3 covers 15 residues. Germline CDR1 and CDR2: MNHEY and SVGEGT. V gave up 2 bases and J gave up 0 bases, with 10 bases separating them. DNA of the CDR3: TGTGCCAGCAGTTACCTACAGGCGCACCAAGAGACCCAGTACTTC. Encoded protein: CASSYLQAHQETQYF.

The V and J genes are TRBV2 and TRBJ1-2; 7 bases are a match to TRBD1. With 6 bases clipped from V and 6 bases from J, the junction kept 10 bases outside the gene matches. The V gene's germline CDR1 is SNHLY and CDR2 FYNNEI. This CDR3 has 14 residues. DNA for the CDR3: TGTGCCAGCAGCGCTCTAACAGGGGCCCATGGCTACACCTTC. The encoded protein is CASSALTGAHGYTF. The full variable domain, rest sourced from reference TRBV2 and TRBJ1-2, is EPEVTQTPSHQVTQMGQEVILRCVPISNHLYFYWYRQILGQKVEFLVSFYNNEISEKSEIFDDQFSVERPDGSNFTLKIRSTKLEDSAMYFCASSALTGAHGYTFGSGTRLTVV.

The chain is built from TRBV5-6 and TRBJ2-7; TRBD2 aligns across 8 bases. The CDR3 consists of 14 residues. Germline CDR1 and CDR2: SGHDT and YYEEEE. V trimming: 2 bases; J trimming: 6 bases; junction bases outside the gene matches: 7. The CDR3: CASSFSGGGSEQYF. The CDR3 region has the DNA TGTGCCAGCAGCTTCAGCGGGGGTGGGTCCGAGCAGTACTTC. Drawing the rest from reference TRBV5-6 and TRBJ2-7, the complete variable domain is DAGVTQSPTHLIKTRGQQVTLRCSPKSGHDTVSWYQQALGQGPQFIFQYYEEEERQRGNFPDRFSGHQFPNYSSELNVNALLLGDSALYLCASSFSGGGSEQYFGPGTRLTVT.

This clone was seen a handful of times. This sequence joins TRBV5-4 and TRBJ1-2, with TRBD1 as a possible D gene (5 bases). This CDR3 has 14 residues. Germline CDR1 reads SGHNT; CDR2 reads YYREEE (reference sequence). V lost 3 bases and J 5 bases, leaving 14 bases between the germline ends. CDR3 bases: TGTGCCAGCAGCTCCTCCGGGACGAAGTATGGCTACACCTTC. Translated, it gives CASSSSGTKYGYTF. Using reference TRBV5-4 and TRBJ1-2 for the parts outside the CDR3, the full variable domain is ETGVTQSPTHLIKTRGQQVTLRCSSQSGHNTVSWYQQALGQGPQFIFQYYREEENGRGNFPPRFSGLQFPNYSSELNVNALELDDSALYLCASSSSGTKYGYTFGSGTRLTVV.

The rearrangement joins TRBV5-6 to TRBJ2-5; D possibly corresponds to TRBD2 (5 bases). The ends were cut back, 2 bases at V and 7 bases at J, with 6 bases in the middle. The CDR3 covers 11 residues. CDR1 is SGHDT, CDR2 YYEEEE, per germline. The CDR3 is CASSFGGTQYF. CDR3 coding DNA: TGTGCCAGCAGCTTTGGAGGGACCCAGTACTTC.